This T cell receptor (beta chain) was recorded in a study of siplizumab effects on memory and regulatory T cells. In the case of this clone: Its antigen remains unknown.

Study results and limitations: Treatment with siplizumab left mappable alloreactive CD4+ clones averaging roughly 69% Treg-derived, compared with approximately 25% in controls.

Germline loops: CDR1 DFQATT, CDR2 SNEGSKA (reference sequence). The CDR3 is 11 amino acids. Trimming shortened V by 6 bases and J by 4 bases, and 7 bases separated the two germline ends. Here immunoSEQ multiplex PCR was the method, and the copy in TCRdb shows in-frame clones only, minus some. Of tens of thousands of clones listed, 85% to 95% are singletons. The sample taken for sequencing was non-Treg CD4+ T cells sorted from blood. The chain is built from TRBV20-1 and TRBJ1-3; no clear D. This clonotype was obtained from a human donor in good health. CDR3 nucleotides: TGCAGTGCCAAGAAGGGAAACACCATATATTTT. It is translated as CSAKKGNTIYF.